The next 32 T cell receptor beta chains were all read from a single sample in a study of control samples from healthy donors and cancer patients. Generated by immunoSEQ multiplex PCR, the TCRdb table keeps only in-frame clones and is missing some. The sample has about 150,000 clones, just over 85% seen once. The sample consisted of blood. The receptors derive from a man younger than 35 in good health.

A single count supports this clone. The CDR3: CASSEYRENTEAFF. CDR3 nucleotide sequence: TGTGCCAGCAGTGAATATAGGGAAAACACTGAAGCTTTCTTT. The rearrangement links TRBV25-1 to TRBJ1-1; D ambiguous. Germline loops: CDR1 MGHDK, CDR2 SYGVNS. Trimming pared 0 bases from V and 2 bases from J, leaving 7 bases between. The CDR3 is made up of 14 amino acids.

Concerning this clone itself: The junction does not match germline at one end; this may be a read error. The V call is TRBV30, the J call TRBJ1-2; D uncertain. From germline, CDR1 is GTSNPN and CDR2 SVGIG (reference sequence). This CDR3 contains 11 residues. The DNA for the CDR3 is TGTGCCTGGAGGTTTAACGATGGCTACACCTTC. Its protein is CAWRFNDGYTF.

The chain has TRBV25-1 and TRBJ2-5, with D uncertain. This CDR3 region has 12 residues. Germline CDR1 is MGHDK and CDR2 is SYGVNS. V was pared by 6 bases and J by 2 bases, with 7 bases between. CDR3 residues: CASRVKQETQYF. For the CDR3, the DNA is TGTGCCAGCAGGGTGAAACAAGAGACCCAGTACTTC.

V usage is TRBV9 and J usage is TRBJ1-3; 8 bases match TRBD1. The CDR3 totals 15 residues. The germline V gene has CDR1 SGDLS and CDR2 YYNGEE. The V gene end was trimmed by 3 bases and the J gene end by 4 bases; junction bases not matched to a gene: 6. CDR3 amino acids: CASSAHGTGGNTIYF. DNA for the CDR3: TGTGCCAGCAGCGCGCACGGGACAGGCGGAAACACCATATATTTT.

J is TRBJ2-3 and V is TRBV6-2 or TRBV6-3; perhaps TRBD2 as D (5 bases). V was trimmed by 0 bases and J by 3 bases, leaving 10 bases between them. This CDR3 is 15 amino acids long. Germline CDR1 reads MNHEY; CDR2 reads SVGEGT. The CDR3 sequence: CASSYSITGTDTQYF. CDR3 sequence (DNA): TGTGCCAGCAGTTACTCGATAACGGGGACAGATACGCAGTATTTT.

The chain links TRBV29-1 to TRBJ1-1; D possibly corresponds to TRBD1 (6 bases). V lost 4 bases and J lost 3, with 12 bases in between. This CDR3 spans 13 amino acids. In germline, CDR1 is SQVTM, CDR2 ANQGSEA. Here the CDR3 reads CSVAGASDTEAFF. CDR3 DNA: TGCAGCGTTGCGGGGGCTTCGGACACTGAAGCTTTCTTT. The full variable domain, its missing parts supplied by reference TRBV29-1 and TRBJ1-1, is SAVISQKPSRDICQRGTSLTIQCQVDSQVTMMFWYRQQPGQSLTLIATANQGSEATYESGFVIDKFPISRPNLTFSTLTVSNMSPEDSSIYLCSVAGASDTEAFFGQGTRLTVV.

The gene calls are TRBV5-6 and TRBJ1-5; perhaps TRBD1 as D (6 bases). The CDR3 runs to 16 residues. Trimming removed 1 base from V and 2 bases from J, with 13 bases in between. The germline CDR1 and CDR2 sequences are SGHDT and YYEEEE. The CDR3 sequence is CASSLRRHRGNQPQHF. The CDR3 region has the DNA TGTGCCAGCAGCTTGAGGAGGCACAGGGGCAATCAGCCCCAGCATTTT.

This clone is a singleton in its sample. V and J are TRBV5-6 and TRBJ2-1; D may be TRBD1 (6 bases). Per germline, CDR1 SGHDT and CDR2 YYEEEE. CDR3 length: 13 amino acids. With 2 bases removed from V and 4 bases from J, the gap between germline ends came to 7 bases. CDR3 nucleotides: TGTGCCAGCAGCTTACAGGGATACAATGAGCAGTTCTTC. Amino acid sequence: CASSLQGYNEQFF. Combining the CDR3 with reference TRBV5-6 and TRBJ2-1 gives the whole variable domain DAGVTQSPTHLIKTRGQQVTLRCSPKSGHDTVSWYQQALGQGPQFIFQYYEEEERQRGNFPDRFSGHQFPNYSSELNVNALLLGDSALYLCASSLQGYNEQFFGPGTRLTVL.

The chain combines TRBV6-2 or TRBV6-3 with TRBJ2-7, with D perhaps TRBD1 (6 bases). CDR1 is MNHEY, CDR2 SVGEGT, per germline. Trimming removed 0 bases at V and 7 bases at J, with 19 bases between. CDR3 length: 16 residues. The CDR3 loop is CASSYSPGETYVEQYF. The DNA of the CDR3 is TGTGCCAGCAGTTACTCCCCAGGGGAGACCTACGTAGAGCAGTACTTC.

The chain couples TRBV11-2 to TRBJ2-7, with D hard to call. CDR1 SGHAT and CDR2 FQNNGV come from the germline V gene. V was clipped by 0 bases and J by 1 base, with 7 bases between them. This CDR3 spans 14 amino acids. The CDR3 nucleotides are TGTGCCAGCAGCTTAGATGCGGCGTCCTACGAGCAGTACTTC. It encodes CASSLDAASYEQYF.

The chain joins TRBV6-2 or TRBV6-3 to TRBJ1-1; D is possibly TRBD1 (6 bases). This CDR3 region has 15 residues. Per the germline V gene, CDR1 is MNHEY and CDR2 is SVGEGT. Deletions cut 1 base from V and 4 bases from J, with 13 bases between. Here the CDR3 DNA reads TGTGCCAGCAGTTACTTCGCAGGGGTGCGCACTGAAGCTTTCTTT. It codes for CASSYFAGVRTEAFF.

This clone occurred once. The chain couples TRBV4-2 to TRBJ2-1; D is unclear. The CDR3 has 13 residues. Germline values: CDR1 LGHNA, CDR2 YNFKEQ. V lost 3 bases to trimming and J lost 8 bases, with 11 bases between them. The CDR3 coding sequence is TGTGCCAGCAGCCATCGCTACTCGGATGAGCAGTTCTTC. This encodes CASSHRYSDEQFF.

On this clone: Germline is not matched at one junction end, which may reflect a read error. The chain is built from TRBV5-1 and TRBJ2-5, with a weak D call TRBD1 (6 bases). From germline, CDR1 is SGHRS and CDR2 YFSETQ. CDR3 length equals 13 residues. The CDR3 nucleotides read TGCGCCAGCAGCAAGACAGGTGAAGAGCCCCAGTACTTC. It codes for CASSKTGEEPQYF. Full variable domain (remainder filled in from reference TRBV5-1 and TRBJ2-5): KAGVTQTPRYLIKTRGQQVTLSCSPISGHRSVSWYQQTPGQGLQFLFEYFSETQRNKGNFPGRFSGRQFSNSRSEMNVSTLELGDSALYLCASSKTGEEPQYFGPGTRLLVL.

The chain has TRBV2 and TRBJ1-6; tentatively, D is TRBD1 (6 bases). Germline V gene sequence: CDR1 SNHLY, CDR2 FYNNEI. The CDR3 has 16 amino acids. V shed 6 bases and J shed 5 bases, with 17 bases lying between them. CDR3 region: CASRDSPFKDNSPLHF. The CDR3 DNA is TGTGCCAGCAGGGACAGCCCGTTCAAGGATAATTCACCCCTCCACTTT.

The genes are TRBV7-8 and TRBJ1-3; D is unclear. CDR1 and CDR2 from the germline V gene are SGHVS and FQNEAQ. The CDR3 spans 16 residues. V lost 1 base, J lost 0 bases, and 10 bases lay in between. CDR3 bases: TGTGCCAGCAGCTTAGTGGCCCAGGTCTCTGGAAACACCATATATTTT. Amino acids: CASSLVAQVSGNTIYF.

The chain employs TRBV3-1 (or the pseudogene TRBV3-2) and TRBJ2-5; 8 positions match TRBD2. With V trimmed by 0 bases and J by 4 bases, 10 bases remained unmatched. This CDR3 comprises 17 residues. The germline V gene encodes CDR1 LGHDT and CDR2 YNNKEL (reference sequence). The CDR3 bases are TGTGCCAGCAGCCAAGATGGAGCGGGGGCCCCCCGAGAGACCCAGTACTTC. It encodes CASSQDGAGAPRETQYF.

The V call is TRBV28, the J call TRBJ1-1; possible D gene TRBD1, 5 bases. Between the trimmed V and J ends, which lost 3 bases and 7 bases, there was a span of 18 bases. Germline CDR1 and CDR2: MDHEN and SYDVKM. The CDR3 extends over 15 amino acids. The CDR3 DNA reads as TGTGCCAGCAGTTTGGGGGGAGCCTTCCATCTTGAAGCTTTCTTT. This encodes CASSLGGAFHLEAFF.

V and J are TRBV5-1 and TRBJ2-7; 10 bases line up with TRBD1. Germline CDR1 SGHRS, CDR2 YFSETQ. The CDR3 sequence is 15 residues long. The V gene end was trimmed by 4 bases and the J gene end by 6 bases; junction bases not matched to a gene: 10. CDR3 loop: CASSQAGTGEGEQYF. The CDR3 nucleotides read TGCGCCAGCAGCCAAGCCGGGACAGGGGAGGGCGAGCAGTACTTC.

This chain joins TRBV11-1 and TRBJ2-5; tentative D call: TRBD2 (5 bases). The V gene lost 4 bases and the J gene lost 1 base, with 13 bases spanning the gap. The CDR3 spans 15 residues. CDR1 is SGHAT, CDR2 FQDESV, per germline (reference sequence). The CDR3 DNA follows: TGTGCCAGCAGCTCCTCTGGACTGCGCCAAGAGACCCAGTACTTC. As protein: CASSSSGLRQETQYF.

The CDR3 sequence: CASSSKPYTDTQYF. CDR3 coding DNA: TGTGCCAGCAGTTCGAAGCCATACACAGATACGCAGTATTTT. The chain links TRBV2 to TRBJ2-3; D remains ambiguous. With 5 bases removed from V and 2 bases from J, the gap between germline ends came to 11 bases. CDR1 and CDR2 (germline): SNHLY, FYNNEI. The CDR3 has 14 residues.

The chain joins TRBV5-4 to TRBJ2-2; D uncertain. With 6 bases removed from V and 4 bases from J, the gap between germline ends came to 10 bases. The germline CDR1 and CDR2 sequences are SGHNT and YYREEE (reference sequence). The CDR3 sequence is 13 residues long. The CDR3, as DNA: TGTGCCAGCAAGCTTAAAAGCACCGGGGAGCTGTTTTTT. The encoded protein is CASKLKSTGELFF.

This chain connects TRBV5-1 to TRBJ2-1, with D possibly being TRBD2 (7 bases). Germline V CDR1 and CDR2: SGHRS, YFSETQ. This CDR3 contains 16 residues. The V end was cut by 2 bases, the J end by 7 bases, with 19 bases between. Here the CDR3 reads CASSFQGGAVLNEQFF. The CDR3 nucleotides are TGCGCCAGCAGCTTTCAAGGGGGGGCCGTTCTGAATGAGCAGTTCTTC. The whole variable domain, filled in from reference TRBV5-1 and TRBJ2-1, reads KAGVTQTPRYLIKTRGQQVTLSCSPISGHRSVSWYQQTPGQGLQFLFEYFSETQRNKGNFPGRFSGRQFSNSRSEMNVSTLELGDSALYLCASSFQGGAVLNEQFFGPGTRLTVL.

The V and J genes are TRBV6-2 or TRBV6-3 and TRBJ2-1, with TRBD1 matching 7 bases. After removal of 2 bases from V and 12 bases from J, the junction contained 7 bases not matched to a gene. Germline lookup yields CDR1 MNHEY and CDR2 SVGEGT. There are 13 residues in the CDR3. The CDR3 DNA sequence: TGTGCCAGCAGTTACCTAGACAGGGCAGTGCAGTTCTTC. It yields the protein CASSYLDRAVQFF.

The chain joins TRBV11-2 to TRBJ1-1; D remains unclear. The CDR3 contains 14 residues. The germline V gene encodes CDR1 SGHAT and CDR2 FQNNGV. Trimming pared 4 bases from V and 4 bases from J, leaving 13 bases between. CDR3 region: CASSSFLGGTEAFF. CDR3 in DNA: TGTGCCAGCAGCTCATTTTTGGGCGGCACTGAAGCTTTCTTT.

The CDR3 DNA reads TGTGCCAGCAGGACGAGACCGGGACGAGGCACTGAAGCTTTCTTT. Encoded protein: CASRTRPGRGTEAFF. V is TRBV5-8 and J is TRBJ1-1; a possible D gene is TRBD1 (5 bases). The CDR3 consists of 15 residues. The germline V gene has CDR1 SGHTS and CDR2 YDEGEE. With 5 bases removed from V and 4 bases from J, the gap between germline ends came to 18 bases.

This chain joins TRBV19 and TRBJ1-5, with D hard to call. Germline lookup yields CDR1 LNHDA and CDR2 SQIVND (reference sequence). The CDR3 sequence is 13 residues long. Trimming stripped 8 bases from V and 0 bases from J, with 8 bases between. Written as DNA, the CDR3 is TGTGCCAGTCGCACATATAGCAATCAGCCCCAGCATTTT. As protein: CASRTYSNQPQHF.

The V gene is TRBV11-2, the J gene TRBJ2-7; D unclear. Trimming removed 1 base at V and 0 bases at J, with 7 bases between. The CDR3 has 14 amino acids. Germline values: CDR1 SGHAT, CDR2 FQNNGV. The CDR3 spells CASSLAPNSYEQYF. The CDR3 DNA reads TGTGCCAGCAGCTTAGCGCCAAACTCCTACGAGCAGTACTTC. Using reference TRBV11-2 and TRBJ2-7 for the parts outside the CDR3, the full variable domain is EAGVAQSPRYKIIEKRQSVAFWCNPISGHATLYWYQQILGQGPKLLIQFQNNGVVDDSQLPKDRFSAERLKGVDSTLKIQPAKLEDSAVYLCASSLAPNSYEQYFGPGTRLTVT.

The gene calls are TRBV30 and TRBJ1-5; D gene unclear. V gave up 5 bases and J gave up 6 bases, with 14 bases separating them. CDR1 and CDR2 from the germline V gene are GTSNPN and SVGIG (reference sequence). This CDR3 region has 13 residues. The CDR3 protein is CAWAPMGSQPQHF. The CDR3 DNA follows: TGTGCCTGGGCCCCGATGGGCTCTCAGCCCCAGCATTTT.

The rearrangement uses TRBV19 and TRBJ1-5; 7 positions agree with TRBD1. Unmatched junction bases numbered 2, after V lost 6 bases and J lost 3 bases. The germline V gene encodes CDR1 LNHDA and CDR2 SQIVND (reference sequence). The CDR3 is 13 residues long. CDR3 residues: CASRDRNNQPQHF. Written as DNA, the CDR3 is TGTGCCAGTAGGGACAGGAACAATCAGCCCCAGCATTTT.

The V and J genes are TRBV7-9 and TRBJ2-2; no reliable D call. The germline CDR1 and CDR2 sequences are SEHNR and FQNEAQ (reference sequence). The CDR3 is made up of 12 amino acids. V shed 1 base and J shed 9 bases, with 6 bases lying between them. CDR3 nucleotide sequence: TGTGCCAGCAGCTTAGGCCCGAGGGAGCTGTTTTTT. Its protein is CASSLGPRELFF.

The rearrangement uses TRBV5-5 and TRBJ2-3; D is unresolved. This CDR3 is built from 12 residues. V shed 2 bases and J shed 7 bases, with 8 bases lying between them. CDR1 is SGHKS and CDR2 is YYEKEE in the germline V gene (reference sequence). The CDR3 here is CASSFRSNTQYF. CDR3 coding DNA: TGTGCCAGCAGCTTCCGTTCCAATACGCAGTATTTT.

The chain carries TRBV27 and TRBJ1-1, with a weak D call TRBD1 (6 bases). V dropped 6 bases and J dropped 1 base, with 15 bases sitting between them. From germline, CDR1 is MNHEY and CDR2 SMNVEV (reference sequence). The CDR3 is made up of 15 amino acids. The CDR3 DNA reads TGTGCCAGCAGGGATACAGGGAGTGGGAACACTGAAGCTTTCTTT. Protein sequence: CASRDTGSGNTEAFF.